Described below is a single T cell receptor beta chain sequence and its context. What it binds is not known. The same CDR3 is also encoded by other DNA sequences in this sample. Repertoires were generated with immunoSEQ multiplex PCR, while TCRdb's copy carries only in-frame clones and drops some. The table shows about 55,000 clones, with roughly 80% occurring only once. This record belongs to a study of OX40 agonist ivuxolimab in advanced cancers. Study summary: Patients assigned to dose escalation were diagnosed with hepatocellular carcinoma, melanoma, renal cell or head and neck cancer. Those enrolled were 80% to 85% male, with a mean age of roughly 60 years and ages from about 20 to 79. Study-level points and caveats: The study found that CD8+ T cells averaged more expanded clones than CD4+.

CDR1 is SGDLS and CDR2 is YYNGEE in the germline V gene. The CDR3 has 13 residues. Trimming took 2 bases from V and 7 from J, leaving 7 bases between them. The sequences come from CD4+ or CD8+ T cells sorted from blood, collected in a trial of the OX40 agonist ivuxolimab. The chain uses TRBV9 and TRBJ1-6, with D possibly matching TRBD1 (5 bases). This TCR was recovered from an adult with an advanced solid tumor such as melanoma, head and neck, liver or kidney cancer. The CDR3 bases are TGTGCCAGCAGCGTGGGGGGGAATTCACCCCTCCACTTT. Translation: CASSVGGNSPLHF.